The 24 T cell receptor beta chains reported below all come from one sample, sequenced in a study of shared clonotypes between healthy human individuals. Profiled with immunoSEQ multiplex PCR; TCRdb holds only in-frame clones, not every one. The table lists about 680,000 clones, about 92% of them singletons. Naive CD8 cells comprised CD45RO-negative, CCR7-positively selected cells, excluding terminally differentiated effector memory CD45RA+ cells. The sequenced sample consisted of naive CD8+ T cells sorted from blood. These TCRs come from a man aged 25 to 40 in good health.

CDR3 residues: CASRGASDYNEQFF. Written as DNA, the CDR3 is TGTGCCAGTCGGGGGGCTAGCGACTACAATGAGCAGTTCTTC. The rearrangement uses TRBV19 and TRBJ2-1, with D maybe TRBD2 (7 bases). Germline CDR1 is LNHDA and CDR2 is SQIVND (reference sequence). The V end was cut by 8 bases, the J end by 3 bases, with 14 bases between. This CDR3 has 14 amino acids.

This clone was seen just once. The rearrangement joins TRBV5-1 to TRBJ1-1; 9 bases align to TRBD1. The V gene's germline CDR1 is SGHRS and CDR2 YFSETQ. V was clipped by 4 bases and J by 2 bases; unmatched bases: 12. The CDR3 totals 17 residues. As DNA, the CDR3 is TGCGCCAGCAGCCCAAACTACCGGGACAGGGCCAACACTGAAGCTTTCTTT. The encoded protein is CASSPNYRDRANTEAFF.

The gene calls are TRBV5-6 and TRBJ2-7, with a tentative D call TRBD1 (6 bases). This CDR3 region has 13 residues. Germline values: CDR1 SGHDT, CDR2 YYEEEE. The V end was cut by 3 bases, the J end by 5 bases, with 12 bases between. The CDR3 protein is CASSSKGVHEQYF. For the CDR3, the DNA is TGTGCCAGCAGCTCGAAGGGGGTCCACGAGCAGTACTTC.

The chain combines TRBV15 with TRBJ2-7, with 7 bases fitting TRBD1. In germline, CDR1 is LNHNV, CDR2 YYDKDF (reference sequence). The CDR3 is 15 amino acids. The junction had 9 bases not matched to a gene; V was cut back by 3 bases and J by 4 bases. The DNA of the CDR3 is TGTGCCACCAGCAGGAATACAGGGGTAGGGTACGAGCAGTACTTC. This codes for CATSRNTGVGYEQYF.

This clone was observed a few times. The rearrangement links TRBV7-9 to TRBJ2-1; D ambiguous. The CDR3 spans 16 residues. The ends were cut back, 6 bases at V and 5 bases at J, with 20 bases in the middle. From germline, CDR1 is SEHNR and CDR2 FQNEAQ (reference sequence). This CDR3 is CASRITHSATNNEQFF. CDR3 coding DNA: TGTGCCAGCAGAATTACCCACTCAGCGACAAACAATGAGCAGTTCTTC.

This sequence joins TRBV6-6 and TRBJ2-3; TRBD2 matches at 10 bases. Losses at the gene ends were 8 bases for V and 2 bases for J; bases not matched to a gene: 7. The germline V gene encodes CDR1 MNHNY and CDR2 SVGAGI (reference sequence). This CDR3 has 15 amino acids. DNA for the CDR3: TGTGCCAGCGGGATAGCGGGAGGTTCCACAGATACGCAGTATTTT. Translated, it gives CASGIAGGSTDTQYF.

This chain links TRBV28 with TRBJ2-5; D may be TRBD1 or TRBD2 (6 bases each). V lost 8 bases to trimming and J lost 1 base, with 17 bases between them. The CDR3 runs to 15 residues. Germline V gives CDR1 MDHEN, CDR2 SYDVKM. This CDR3 is CASAIEGGPQETQYF. The CDR3 nucleotides are TGTGCCAGCGCCATAGAGGGGGGCCCCCAAGAGACCCAGTACTTC.

The chain combines TRBV5-8 with TRBJ2-7; 7 bases map to TRBD2. The CDR3 length is 13 residues. V lost 2 bases and J lost 2; bases outside the gene matches: 1. Germline values: CDR1 SGHTS, CDR2 YDEGEE. In DNA, the CDR3 is TGTGCCAGCAGCTTTCGGGGGGCCTACGAGCAGTACTTC. It yields the protein CASSFRGAYEQYF.

The rearrangement joins TRBV5-1 to TRBJ2-5, with TRBD2 as a possible D gene (6 bases). V lost 4 bases, J lost 1 base, and 17 bases lay in between. The CDR3 contains 16 residues. The V gene's germline CDR1 is SGHRS and CDR2 YFSETQ. DNA of the CDR3: TGCGCCAGCAGCACTGAGGCGGGGCCACTCCAAGAGACCCAGTACTTC. It yields the protein CASSTEAGPLQETQYF.

The chain recombines TRBV2 with TRBJ2-3; 10 bases align to TRBD2. Germline V gene lookup returns CDR1 SNHLY and CDR2 FYNNEI. The V gene end was trimmed by 2 bases and the J gene end by 4 bases; junction bases not matched to a gene: 9. The CDR3 is 17 residues long. This CDR3 is CASSERGTSVWADTQYF. DNA for the CDR3: TGTGCCAGCAGTGAAAGGGGGACTAGCGTTTGGGCAGATACGCAGTATTTT.

This chain connects TRBV5-1 to TRBJ2-3; D is ambiguous. The CDR3 is 13 amino acids. Deletions cut 3 bases from V and 4 bases from J, with 9 bases between. Germline V gene data show CDR1 as SGHRS and CDR2 as YFSETQ. Here the CDR3 reads CASSSGRADTQYF. The CDR3 coding sequence is TGCGCCAGCAGCTCAGGCCGGGCAGATACGCAGTATTTT.

V usage is TRBV4-2 and J usage is TRBJ2-6, with D tentatively TRBD2 (6 bases). Trimming pared 3 bases from V and 0 bases from J, leaving 12 bases between. The CDR3 has 17 residues. In germline, CDR1 is LGHNA, CDR2 YNFKEQ. CDR3 nucleotide sequence: TGTGCCAGCAGCCAGCTAGCGCTCACCTCTGGGGCCAACGTCCTGACTTTC. Protein: CASSQLALTSGANVLTF.

The chain links TRBV28 to TRBJ2-5; D might be TRBD1 (5 bases). Germline V gene sequence: CDR1 MDHEN, CDR2 SYDVKM. The CDR3 extends over 14 amino acids. V lost 4 bases, J lost 2 bases, and 11 bases lay in between. The CDR3 loop is CASSYGQGQETQYF. CDR3 DNA: TGTGCCAGCAGTTACGGGCAGGGACAAGAGACCCAGTACTTC.

This chain connects TRBV11-2 to TRBJ2-3; no clear D gene. CDR3 size: 14 residues. From germline, CDR1 is SGHAT and CDR2 FQNNGV. Deletions cut 1 base from V and 3 bases from J, with 8 bases between. The CDR3 DNA reads as TGTGCCAGCAGCTTAGTTACAGTTACAGATACGCAGTATTTT. Protein sequence: CASSLVTVTDTQYF.

The chain recombines TRBV25-1 with TRBJ2-2; 8 positions match TRBD1. Germline loops: CDR1 MGHDK, CDR2 SYGVNS. The CDR3 is made up of 13 amino acids. After removal of 5 bases from V and 6 bases from J, the junction contained 2 bases not matched to a gene. The CDR3 here is CASSQGAPGELFF. The CDR3 region has the DNA TGTGCCAGCAGTCAGGGGGCCCCCGGGGAGCTGTTTTTT.

The chain carries TRBV7-8 and TRBJ2-3; D gene unclear. The CDR3 length is 14 residues. Per the germline V gene, CDR1 is SGHVS and CDR2 is FQNEAQ. V was clipped by 0 bases and J by 9 bases, with 13 bases between them. CDR3 nucleotides: TGTGCCAGCAGCTTAGCAGGAATCCTCGAAACGCAGTATTTT. Translated, it gives CASSLAGILETQYF.

The V and J genes are TRBV7-8 and TRBJ2-1, with TRBD1 as a possible D gene (5 bases). Germline CDR1 and CDR2: SGHVS and FQNEAQ. V was clipped by 6 bases and J by 0 bases, with 15 bases between them. The CDR3 runs 16 residues. CDR3 nucleotides: TGTGCCAGCAGTTTCGACAGATCCAGCTCCTACAATGAGCAGTTCTTC. Amino acid sequence: CASSFDRSSSYNEQFF.

V is TRBV27 and J is TRBJ1-1; D unclear. This CDR3 region has 12 residues. Per germline, CDR1 MNHEY and CDR2 SMNVEV (reference sequence). V shed 6 bases and J shed 0 bases, with 5 bases lying between them. The CDR3 reads CASSTMNTEAFF. CDR3 nucleotide sequence: TGTGCCAGCAGCACCATGAACACTGAAGCTTTCTTT.

The chain recombines TRBV27 with TRBJ1-1, with D uncertain. Germline V gene sequence: CDR1 MNHEY, CDR2 SMNVEV (reference sequence). This CDR3 comprises 13 residues. The V end lost 5 bases, the J end lost 1 base, and 8 bases lay between the germline ends. The DNA of the CDR3 is TGTGCCAGCAGTACAGCAGGGAACACTGAAGCTTTCTTT. Amino acids: CASSTAGNTEAFF.

The chain joins TRBV6-5 to TRBJ2-2; weak D call: TRBD1 (6 bases). The length of the CDR3 is 15 residues. Germline V gives CDR1 MNHEY, CDR2 SVGAGI. The V end lost 0 bases, the J end lost 4 bases, and 9 bases lay between the germline ends. The CDR3: CASSYSTGFTGELFF. CDR3 nucleotides: TGTGCCAGCAGTTACTCAACAGGGTTCACCGGGGAGCTGTTTTTT.

V gene TRBV27 combines with J gene TRBJ2-7; D remains ambiguous. The CDR3 spans 14 residues. The V and J ends lost 3 bases and 0 bases respectively, with 9 bases between them. Germline V CDR1 and CDR2: MNHEY, SMNVEV (reference sequence). In DNA, the CDR3 is TGTGCCAGCAGTTTGGTAGGGAACTCCTACGAGCAGTACTTC. Translating it yields CASSLVGNSYEQYF.

The rearrangement uses TRBV11-3 and TRBJ2-3; 9 bases match TRBD1. The CDR3 sequence is 17 residues long. The germline gives CDR1 SGHNT, CDR2 YENEEA. V lost 0 bases and J lost 1; bases outside the gene matches: 5. In DNA, the CDR3 is TGTGCCAGCAGCTTAGACTACAGGGGGCTTGGCACAGATACGCAGTATTTT. Amino acids: CASSLDYRGLGTDTQYF.

This chain connects TRBV9 to TRBJ1-2; a weak D match, TRBD1 (6 bases). V was cut by 0 bases and J by 1 base, with 10 bases left in between. CDR1 is SGDLS, CDR2 YYNGEE, per germline. CDR3 length: 15 amino acids. The CDR3 reads CASSVEGGFNYGYTF. CDR3 nucleotide sequence: TGTGCCAGCAGCGTAGAGGGGGGATTTAACTATGGCTACACCTTC.

The V gene is TRBV5-1, the J gene TRBJ2-3; D perhaps matches TRBD2 (6 bases). Germline lookup yields CDR1 SGHRS and CDR2 YFSETQ. V shed 0 bases and J shed 2 bases, with 13 bases lying between them. This CDR3 has 16 residues. The CDR3 region has the DNA TGCGCCAGCAGCTTGGCCAGTGGAGGGGACACAGATACGCAGTATTTT. It codes for CASSLASGGDTDTQYF.